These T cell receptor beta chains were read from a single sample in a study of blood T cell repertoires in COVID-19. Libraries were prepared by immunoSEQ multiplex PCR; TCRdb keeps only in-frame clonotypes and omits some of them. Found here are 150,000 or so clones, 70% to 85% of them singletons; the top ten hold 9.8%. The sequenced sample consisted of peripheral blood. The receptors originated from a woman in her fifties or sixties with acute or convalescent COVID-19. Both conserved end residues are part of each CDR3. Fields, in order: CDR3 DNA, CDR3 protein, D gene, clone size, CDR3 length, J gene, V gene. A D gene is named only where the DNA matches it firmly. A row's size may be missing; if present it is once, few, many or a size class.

CDR3nt: TGTGCCAGCAGCTTACAGCCAGGGGGTGGTGGCACTGAAGCTTTCTTT
CDR3aa: CASSLQPGGGGTEAFF
d_gene: TRBD1
abundance: -
len: 16
j_gene: TRBJ1-1
v_gene: TRBV7-2

CDR3nt: TGTGCCAGCAGTGAATCCCCGGGGGGGCGCAACCCCCTCCACTTT
CDR3aa: CASSESPGGRNPLHF
d_gene: -
abundance: few
len: 15
j_gene: TRBJ1-6
v_gene: TRBV2

CDR3nt: TGTGCCAGCAGCTTCGCGGGGTTCACTGAAGCTTTCTTT
CDR3aa: CASSFAGFTEAFF
d_gene: -
abundance: -
len: 13
j_gene: TRBJ1-1
v_gene: TRBV5-8

CDR3nt: TGCGCCAGCACCCCCGGACAGGGGCTCGCTGGAAACACCATATATTTT
CDR3aa: CASTPGQGLAGNTIYF
d_gene: TRBD1
abundance: -
len: 16
j_gene: TRBJ1-3
v_gene: TRBV5-1

CDR3nt: TGCAGTGCTAGTACGGGACAGTCTCAAGAGACCCAGTACTTC
CDR3aa: CSASTGQSQETQYF
d_gene: TRBD1
abundance: -
len: 14
j_gene: TRBJ2-5
v_gene: TRBV20-1

CDR3nt: TGTGCCAGCAGCTTTACAGGGGGCTCTAATGAAAAACTGTTTTTT
CDR3aa: CASSFTGGSNEKLFF
d_gene: TRBD1
abundance: -
len: 15
j_gene: TRBJ1-4
v_gene: TRBV5-5

CDR3nt: TGTGCCAGCAGCTGGACAGGGGGCAGCGATGAGCAGTTCTTC
CDR3aa: CASSWTGGSDEQFF
d_gene: TRBD1
abundance: -
len: 14
j_gene: TRBJ2-1
v_gene: TRBV7-9

CDR3nt: TGTGCCAGCAGTTCGGGACAGGGGGCCCAGTACTTC
CDR3aa: CASSSGQGAQYF
d_gene: TRBD1
abundance: -
len: 12
j_gene: TRBJ2-5
v_gene: TRBV12-3/TRBV12-4

CDR3nt: TGCGCCAGCAGCCAAGTGGGGTCTGGGCTAGCGGGAACCTACAATGAGCAGTTCTTC
CDR3aa: CASSQVGSGLAGTYNEQFF
d_gene: TRBD2
abundance: -
len: 19
j_gene: TRBJ2-1
v_gene: TRBV4-3

CDR3nt: TGTGCCAGCATGAGGCAGGGACAGCCCCAGCATTTT
CDR3aa: CASMRQGQPQHF
d_gene: -
abundance: -
len: 12
j_gene: TRBJ1-5
v_gene: TRBV28

CDR3nt: TGTGCCAGCAGCCAGGGACAGGGTGACACTGAAGCTTTCTTT
CDR3aa: CASSQGQGDTEAFF
d_gene: TRBD1
abundance: once
len: 14
j_gene: TRBJ1-1
v_gene: TRBV7-9

CDR3nt: TGTGCCAGCAGTCTCCAGGACAGGGCCTACCTTAGCACAGATACGCAGTATTTT
CDR3aa: CASSLQDRAYLSTDTQYF
d_gene: TRBD1
abundance: -
len: 18
j_gene: TRBJ2-3
v_gene: TRBV5-6

CDR3nt: TGCGCCAGCAGCCAGGCCGGGGGACTAGGGGAGACCCAGTACTTC
CDR3aa: CASSQAGGLGETQYF
d_gene: TRBD2
abundance: -
len: 15
j_gene: TRBJ2-5
v_gene: TRBV4-3

CDR3nt: TGTGCCAGCAGCTTCGTCTCTACCTACGAGCAGTACTTC
CDR3aa: CASSFVSTYEQYF
d_gene: -
abundance: -
len: 13
j_gene: TRBJ2-7
v_gene: TRBV7-9

CDR3nt: TGTGCCAGCAGTACGACTAGCGGGGGGGTTGATACGCAGTATTTT
CDR3aa: CASSTTSGGVDTQYF
d_gene: TRBD2
abundance: -
len: 15
j_gene: TRBJ2-3
v_gene: TRBV5-8

CDR3nt: TGTGCCAGCAGTTACTCGTACGCGGGAGGGCCGGGAGAGCAGTACTTC
CDR3aa: CASSYSYAGGPGEQYF
d_gene: TRBD2
abundance: -
len: 16
j_gene: TRBJ2-7
v_gene: TRBV6-2/TRBV6-3

CDR3nt: TGTGCCAGCAGTCGGACAGGGGGCGGGCAGCCCCAGCATTTT
CDR3aa: CASSRTGGGQPQHF
d_gene: TRBD1
abundance: once
len: 14
j_gene: TRBJ1-5
v_gene: TRBV6-5

CDR3nt: TGCAGCGTCCGGGGGGCAGGGGTTGGTACGAACACTGAAGCTTTCTTT
CDR3aa: CSVRGAGVGTNTEAFF
d_gene: -
abundance: few
len: 16
j_gene: TRBJ1-1
v_gene: TRBV29-1

CDR3nt: TGCGCCAGCAGCTTGGGGGGACAGGTTCTCTACGAGCAGTACTTC
CDR3aa: CASSLGGQVLYEQYF
d_gene: TRBD1
abundance: -
len: 15
j_gene: TRBJ2-7
v_gene: TRBV5-1